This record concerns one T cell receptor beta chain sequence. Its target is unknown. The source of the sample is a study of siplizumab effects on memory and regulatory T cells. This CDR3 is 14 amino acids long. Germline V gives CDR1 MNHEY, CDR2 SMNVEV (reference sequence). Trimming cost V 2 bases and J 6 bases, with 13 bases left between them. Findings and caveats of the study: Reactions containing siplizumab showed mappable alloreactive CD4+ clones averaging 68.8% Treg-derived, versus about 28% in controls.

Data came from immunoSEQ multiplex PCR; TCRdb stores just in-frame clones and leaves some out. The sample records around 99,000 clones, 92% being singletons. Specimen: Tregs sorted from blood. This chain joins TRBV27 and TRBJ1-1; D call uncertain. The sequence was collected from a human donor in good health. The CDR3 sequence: CASSLRPSGAEAFF. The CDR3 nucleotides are TGTGCCAGCAGTTTAAGACCCTCCGGGGCTGAAGCTTTCTTT.